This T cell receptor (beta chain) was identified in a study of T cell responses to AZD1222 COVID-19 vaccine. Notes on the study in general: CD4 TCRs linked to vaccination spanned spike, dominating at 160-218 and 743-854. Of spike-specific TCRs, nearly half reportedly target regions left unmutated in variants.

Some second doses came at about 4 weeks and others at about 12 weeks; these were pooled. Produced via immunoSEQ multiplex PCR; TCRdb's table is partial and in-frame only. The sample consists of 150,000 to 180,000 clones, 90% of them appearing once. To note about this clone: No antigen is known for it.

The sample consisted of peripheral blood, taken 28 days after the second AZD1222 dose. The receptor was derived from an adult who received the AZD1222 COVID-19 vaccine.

The CDR3 here is CASSRDLNYGYTF. The CDR3 DNA reads TGTGCCAGCTCACGGGACCTGAACTATGGCTACACCTTC. The rearrangement uses TRBV18 and TRBJ1-2; D perhaps matches TRBD1 (5 bases). This CDR3 has 13 residues. V lost 4 bases, J lost 2 bases, and 8 bases lay in between. The germline V gene encodes CDR1 KGHSH and CDR2 LQKENI.